The rows below give T cell receptor beta chains drawn from one sample of a study of OX40 agonist ivuxolimab in advanced cancers. Method: immunoSEQ multiplex PCR; TCRdb's copy keeps in-frame clones and lacks some. This table holds about 91,000 clones, approximately 89% found once. The sample in question was CD4+ or CD8+ T cells sorted from blood, obtained in a trial of the OX40 agonist ivuxolimab. These receptors originate from an adult with an advanced solid tumor such as melanoma, head and neck, liver or kidney cancer. Both conserved end residues are part of each CDR3. D genes are given only for firm matches. Only some rows state a clone size, as once, few, many or a class for expanded clones.

TRBJ1-1 | NA | NA | TRBV30 | CAWGDSRWTEAFF | TGTGCCTGGGGGGACTCCCGATGGACTGAAGCTTTCTTT
TRBJ1-1 | NA | NA | TRBV18 | CASSRTDNTEAFF | TGTGCCAGCTCACGGACCGATAACACTGAAGCTTTCTTT
TRBJ2-7 | NA | TRBD1 | TRBV7-2 | CASSLQQGVGNEQYF | TGTGCCAGCAGCTTACAACAGGGGGTTGGCAACGAGCAGTACTTC
TRBJ2-3 | NA | TRBD2 | TRBV5-1 | CASSSPAGGTSTDTQYF | TGCGCCAGCAGCAGTCCTGCGGGGGGGACTAGCACAGATACGCAGTATTTT
TRBJ2-1 | NA | TRBD2 | TRBV6-4 | CASSVLAGSYNEQFF | TGTGCCAGCAGTGTGCTAGCGGGATCCTACAATGAGCAGTTCTTC
TRBJ2-5 | NA | NA | TRBV29-1 | CSGRTDGTETQYF | TGCAGCGGCCGAACCGACGGGACGGAGACCCAGTACTTC
TRBJ2-3 | few | NA | TRBV9 | CASSHSNTQYF | TGTGCCAGCAGCCACTCCAATACGCAGTATTTT
TRBJ1-1 | NA | NA | TRBV7-3 | CASSSFGTAGDTEAFF | TGTGCCAGCAGCTCGTTCGGGACCGCTGGGGACACTGAAGCTTTCTTT
TRBJ2-2 | NA | TRBD1 | TRBV7-2 | CASSRGTGWAGELFF | TGTGCCAGCAGCCGCGGGACAGGGTGGGCCGGGGAGCTGTTTTTT
TRBJ2-3 | NA | TRBD2 | TRBV2 | CASLAGGLDTDTQYF | TGTGCCAGCCTAGCGGGGGGGCTGGACACAGATACGCAGTATTTT
TRBJ1-6 | NA | NA | TRBV28 | CASSRQSYNSPLHF | TGTGCCAGCAGTCGACAGTCCTATAATTCACCCCTCCACTTT
TRBJ1-1 | few | NA | TRBV5-1 | CASSQFGGGNTEAFF | TGCGCCAGCAGTCAATTCGGAGGCGGGAACACTGAAGCTTTCTTT
TRBJ2-1 | NA | TRBD2 | TRBV6-5 | CASSYHGTSGGNEQFF | TGTGCCAGCAGTTACCACGGGACTAGCGGGGGTAATGAGCAGTTCTTC
TRBJ2-2 | NA | TRBD1 | TRBV4-1 | CASSHHRDRNTGELFF | TGCGCCAGCAGCCACCACCGGGACAGGAACACCGGGGAGCTGTTTTTT
TRBJ2-7 | NA | TRBD1 | TRBV7-2 | CASSLARTGSSYEQYF | TGTGCCAGCAGCTTAGCTAGGACAGGGAGCTCCTACGAGCAGTACTTC
TRBJ1-4 | NA | NA | TRBV5-6 | CASSSNYGDSGKLFF | TGTGCCAGCAGCTCCAACTACGGGGATAGTGGAAAACTGTTTTTT
TRBJ1-6 | NA | NA | TRBV10-3 | CAISIGNYNSPLHF | TGTGCCATCAGTATCGGGAATTATAATTCACCCCTCCACTTT
TRBJ2-6 | NA | NA | TRBV6-6 | CASSSWGAGANVLTF | TGTGCCAGCAGTAGCTGGGGGGCTGGGGCCAACGTCCTGACTTTC
TRBJ2-7 | NA | NA | TRBV5-4 | CASSWQGETSYEQYF | TGTGCCAGCAGCTGGCAAGGGGAGACAAGCTACGAGCAGTACTTC
TRBJ2-1 | NA | TRBD1 | TRBV7-7 | CASSSSGQGRGEQFF | TGTGCTAGCAGCTCCTCGGGACAGGGGCGGGGTGAGCAGTTCTTC
TRBJ1-1 | NA | NA | TRBV2 | CASSGQANTEAFF | TGTGCCAGCAGTGGACAGGCGAACACTGAAGCTTTCTTT
TRBJ2-3 | once | TRBD2 | TRBV5-1 | CASSLLAGVPPDTQYF | TGCGCCAGCAGCTTACTAGCGGGAGTCCCCCCAGATACGCAGTATTTT
TRBJ1-6 | NA | NA | TRBV5-1 | CASSLGYVEGSPLHF | TGCGCCAGCAGCTTGGGTTACGTAGAAGGATCACCCCTCCACTTT
TRBJ2-3 | NA | NA | TRBV18 | CASSQSTDTQYF | TGTGCCAGCTCACAGAGCACAGATACGCAGTATTTT
TRBJ1-2 | NA | TRBD1 | TRBV30 | CAWDREGYGYTF | TGTGCCTGGGACAGGGAGGGGTATGGCTACACCTTC
TRBJ1-6 | NA | NA | TRBV28 | CASTPYNSPLHF | TGTGCCAGCACACCCTATAATTCACCCCTCCACTTT
TRBJ2-3 | NA | NA | TRBV11-2 | CASSPITGIDTQYF | TGTGCCAGCAGCCCTATTACGGGTATAGATACGCAGTATTTT
TRBJ1-2 | NA | NA | TRBV15 | CATSRGGAFGDGYTF | TGTGCCACCAGCAGAGGAGGGGCTTTCGGGGACGGCTACACCTTC
TRBJ2-7 | NA | TRBD2 | TRBV7-6 | CASSLAGTSGYEQYF | TGTGCCAGCAGCTTAGCAGGGACTAGTGGTTACGAGCAGTACTTC
TRBJ1-1 | NA | NA | TRBV14 | CASSLTMNTEAFF | TGTGCCAGCAGCCTTACAATGAACACTGAAGCTTTCTTT
TRBJ2-2 | NA | TRBD2 | TRBV7-2 | CASSTSGGAYTGELFF | TGTGCCAGCAGCACTAGCGGGGGGGCCTACACCGGGGAGCTGTTTTTT
TRBJ1-1 | NA | NA | TRBV11-2 | CASSLVQEGTEAFF | TGTGCCAGCAGCTTAGTACAGGAGGGTACTGAAGCTTTCTTT
TRBJ2-7 | NA | TRBD2 | TRBV30 | CAWSTPLAGGRLYEQYF | TGTGCCTGGAGTACCCCGCTAGCGGGAGGCCGACTCTACGAGCAGTACTTC
TRBJ2-4 | few | NA | TRBV27 | CASSVASGLNIQYF | TGTGCCAGCAGTGTAGCCTCGGGGTTAAACATTCAGTACTTC
TRBJ2-7 | NA | NA | TRBV27 | CASRGSGYEQYF | TGTGCCAGCAGGGGTAGCGGCTACGAGCAGTACTTC
TRBJ2-5 | NA | NA | TRBV6-5 | CASSYVVGETQYF | TGTGCCAGCAGTTACGTGGTGGGGGAGACCCAGTACTTC
TRBJ1-1 | few | TRBD1 | TRBV19 | CASSRTGVNTEAFF | TGTGCCAGTAGCAGGACAGGGGTCAACACTGAAGCTTTCTTT
TRBJ2-1 | NA | NA | TRBV5-1 | CASSLFGAPGSYNEQFF | TGCGCCAGCAGCTTGTTTGGAGCGCCGGGGTCCTACAATGAGCAGTTCTTC
TRBJ1-1 | NA | NA | TRBV6-1 | CASYEAFF | TGTGCCAGCTACGAAGCTTTCTTT
TRBJ2-5 | few | NA | TRBV10-2 | CASSEGGRGLQETQYF | TGCGCCAGCAGTGAGGGGGGCAGGGGATTACAAGAGACCCAGTACTTC
TRBJ1-1 | NA | TRBD1 | TRBV11-3 | CASSSGQGASRTEAFF | TGTGCCAGCAGCTCAGGGCAGGGGGCGTCTAGAACTGAAGCTTTCTTT
TRBJ1-2 | NA | TRBD1 | TRBV6-1 | CASSGGNRGSGYTF | TGTGCCAGCAGTGGGGGCAACAGGGGAAGTGGCTACACCTTC
TRBJ1-1 | NA | NA | TRBV5-1 | CASSFGPGDTEAFF | TGCGCCAGCAGCTTCGGGCCCGGGGACACTGAAGCTTTCTTT
TRBJ2-7 | NA | NA | TRBV15 | CATSQNPLYEQYF | TGTGCCACCTCACAAAACCCCTTATACGAGCAGTACTTC
TRBJ2-5 | NA | NA | TRBV27 | CASGRRYQETQYF | TGTGCATCCGGCAGGCGGTACCAAGAGACCCAGTACTTC